One sample yielded the 15 T cell receptor beta chains listed below, sequenced in a study of T cell repertoires in cytomegalovirus infection. Via MiXCR, TCRdb re-called the reads, giving one row per CDR3 protein. This sample yields 480,000 or so distinct CDR3 sequences, of which roughly 12% are seen a single time; 10% to 13% belongs to the top ten. Sequencing input: PBMCs. Source of these receptors: a human donor in good health (CMV status not recorded). Some clones in this sample may be carry-over from other donors' samples.

In its sample, this clonotype was seen many times. This chain connects TRBV12-3 or TRBV12-4 to TRBJ2-5; 15 bases align to TRBD2. The CDR3 extends over 18 amino acids. Trimming cost V 6 bases and J 2 bases; bases outside gene matches: 10. The CDR3 bases are TGTGCCAGCAGCCCCGGGACTAGCGGGGGGAGGGGGCAAGAGACCCAGTACTTC. As protein: CASSPGTSGGRGQETQYF.

Many counts were recorded for this clonotype. The junction shows a germline mismatch at one end, possibly a read error. The CDR3: CASILTTEAFF. CDR3 nucleotides: TGTGCCAGCATTTTAACCACTGAAGCTTTCTTT. This chain links TRBV12-3 or TRBV12-4 with TRBJ1-1; D is uncertain. This CDR3 has 11 residues.

This chain uses TRBV2 with TRBJ2-5; D remains ambiguous. V lost 0 bases and J 5 bases, leaving 10 bases between the germline ends. The CDR3 extends over 14 amino acids. Germline assignment: CDR1 SNHLY and CDR2 FYNNEI. The CDR3 reads CASSEALGGETQYF. Written as DNA, the CDR3 is TGTGCCAGCAGTGAAGCGCTCGGTGGCGAGACCCAGTACTTC.

The rearrangement joins TRBV9 to TRBJ2-7; 7 bases are shared with TRBD2. The V gene end was trimmed by 0 bases and the J gene end by 7 bases; junction bases not matched to a gene: 4. Germline V gene data show CDR1 as SGDLS and CDR2 as YYNGEE. The CDR3 length is 13 residues. The CDR3 region is CASSVARGDEQYF. CDR3 DNA: TGTGCCAGCAGCGTAGCTCGGGGGGATGAGCAGTACTTC.

This clonotype was found many times. The V gene is TRBV7-9, the J gene TRBJ2-2, with D perhaps matching TRBD2 (6 bases). V was cut by 4 bases and J by 1 base, with 7 bases left in between. The length of the CDR3 is 14 residues. The germline gives CDR1 SEHNR, CDR2 FQNEAQ (reference sequence). CDR3 in amino acids: CASSSRENTGELFF. CDR3 nucleotides: TGTGCCAGCAGCTCGCGGGAGAACACCGGGGAGCTGTTTTTT.

The V gene is TRBV5-1, the J gene TRBJ2-7; 12 bases fit TRBD2. CDR1 SGHRS and CDR2 YFSETQ come from the germline V gene. V trimming: 5 bases; J trimming: 7 bases; junction bases outside the gene matches: 4. This CDR3 spans 13 amino acids. The CDR3 loop reads CASSSGTSGEQYF. The DNA of the CDR3 is TGCGCCAGCAGTTCCGGGACTAGCGGGGAGCAGTACTTC.

This clonotype was seen ten or more times. The V call is TRBV2, the J call TRBJ2-3; 8 nucleotides agree with TRBD2. This CDR3 region has 15 residues. The V segment lost 4 bases and the J segment 2 bases; nucleotides outside the gene matches: 5. The germline CDR1 and CDR2 sequences are SNHLY and FYNNEI. The CDR3 bases are TGTGCCAGCAGTGTAGCGGGGAGGAACACAGATACGCAGTATTTT. It is translated as CASSVAGRNTDTQYF.

This clonotype came up a few times. The V call is TRBV12-5, the J call TRBJ1-6, with TRBD1 as a possible D gene (5 bases). This CDR3 has 16 amino acids. V lost 0 bases, J lost 7 bases, and 13 bases lay in between. Germline assignment: CDR1 LGHNT and CDR2 FRNRAP. The CDR3 sequence is CASGLVHGAANSPLHF. In DNA, the CDR3 is TGTGCTAGTGGTTTGGTACATGGGGCGGCCAATTCACCCCTCCACTTT.

The chain combines TRBV5-6 with TRBJ2-7; TRBD1 or TRBD2 may be the D gene (6 bases each). Germline-derived CDR1 and CDR2 are SGHDT and YYEEEE. V was cut by 4 bases and J by 3 bases, with 14 bases left in between. CDR3 length equals 14 residues. CDR3 loop: CASSPGGTFYEQYF. CDR3 DNA: TGTGCCAGCAGCCCGGGCGGGACATTCTACGAGCAGTACTTC.

This clonotype was detected many times. The rearrangement links TRBV2 to TRBJ2-7, with 9 bases identical to TRBD1. CDR3 size: 17 residues. The V gene end was trimmed by 5 bases and the J gene end by 2 bases; junction bases not matched to a gene: 13. From germline, CDR1 is SNHLY and CDR2 FYNNEI. CDR3 nucleotides: TGTGCCAGCAGTCCCCCACGGTGGGACAGGGAAACCTACGAGCAGTACTTC. Encoded protein: CASSPPRWDRETYEQYF.

This rearrangement joins TRBV5-1 to TRBJ2-2; D is perhaps TRBD1 or TRBD2 (5 bases each). The CDR3 covers 15 residues. Germline CDR1 SGHRS, CDR2 YFSETQ. With 0 bases removed from V and 5 bases from J, the gap between germline ends came to 11 bases. Here the CDR3 reads CASSLAAGSTGELFF. The CDR3 DNA reads TGCGCCAGCAGCTTGGCGGCAGGGAGTACCGGGGAGCTGTTTTTT.

This clonotype was counted only a few times. The rearrangement joins TRBV7-8 to TRBJ2-1; 7 bases fit TRBD1. V lost 3 bases, J lost 4 bases, and 6 bases stayed unmatched. Per the germline V gene, CDR1 is SGHVS and CDR2 is FQNEAQ. This CDR3 spans 15 amino acids. The CDR3 spells CASSFRQGVYNEQFF. The CDR3 DNA sequence: TGTGCCAGCAGCTTCAGACAGGGAGTTTACAATGAGCAGTTCTTC.

This clonotype turned up a few times. The rearrangement uses TRBV24-1 and TRBJ2-1; D unclear. Per germline, CDR1 KGHDR and CDR2 SFDVKD. V was shortened by 7 bases and J by 5 bases, with 5 bases between the two germline ends. The CDR3 has 11 amino acids. The CDR3 DNA reads as TGTGCCACCAGCGAAAACAATGAGCAGTTCTTC. Protein sequence: CATSENNEQFF.

This sequence joins TRBV29-1 and TRBJ2-1; no firm D call. V lost 2 bases to trimming and J lost 0 bases, with 8 bases between them. The CDR3 sequence is 14 residues long. Germline loops: CDR1 SQVTM, CDR2 ANQGSEA. CDR3 nucleotide sequence: TGCAGCGTTGAACCTCCAGGCTCCTACAATGAGCAGTTCTTC. Its protein is CSVEPPGSYNEQFF.

This clonotype was observed at least ten times. The chain links TRBV18 to TRBJ2-1; no definite D call. V was pared by 1 base and J by 2 bases, with 6 bases between. This CDR3 has 14 residues. The germline V gene encodes CDR1 KGHSH and CDR2 LQKENI. The CDR3 protein is CASSPRETYNEQFF. The CDR3 DNA reads TGTGCCAGCTCACCACGGGAAACCTACAATGAGCAGTTCTTC.